This passage covers 23 T cell receptor beta chains from one sample sequenced in a study of cytomegalovirus exposure and HLA in healthy donors. It was with 60 Vbeta and 13 Jbeta primers that the PCR ran. The method was immunoSEQ multiplex PCR; TCRdb's version includes in-frame clones alone and lacks a portion of them. The sample holds 250,000 to 350,000 clones; about four fifths are singletons and the top ten take around 0.33%. Sequenced sample: PBMCs. Receptors originate from a girl aged 2-10 years in good health and CMV-seronegative.

In its sample, this clone was seen a few times. The V gene is TRBV30, the J gene TRBJ2-5; no clear D gene. CDR1 is GTSNPN, CDR2 SVGIG, per germline (reference sequence). Trimming removed 0 bases from V and 11 bases from J, with 10 bases in between. The CDR3 spans 11 residues. The CDR3: CAWSVSLEQYF. Here the CDR3 DNA reads TGTGCCTGGAGTGTATCATTAGAGCAGTACTTC.

The genes are TRBV28 and TRBJ2-4; D is ambiguous. In germline, CDR1 is MDHEN, CDR2 SYDVKM. V lost 6 bases and J 0 bases, leaving 18 bases between the germline ends. The CDR3 spans 17 residues. CDR3 in DNA: TGTGCCAGCAGGCCCTCCTCCAAGGAGCTAGCCAAAAACATTCAGTACTTC. Its protein is CASRPSSKELAKNIQYF.

In its sample, this clone was seen a few times. The J gene is TRBJ1-3, the V gene TRBV4-1; D possibly corresponds to TRBD1 (6 bases). V was trimmed by 3 bases and J by 0 bases, leaving 15 bases between them. Germline lookup yields CDR1 MGHRA and CDR2 YSYEKL. The length of the CDR3 is 17 residues. CDR3 loop: CASSQGGRLFSGNTIYF. CDR3 bases: TGCGCCAGCAGCCAGGGGGGGCGACTGTTCTCTGGAAACACCATATATTTT.

The rearrangement links TRBV28 to TRBJ1-2; 8 bases fit TRBD1. CDR3 length: 14 amino acids. Germline loops: CDR1 MDHEN, CDR2 SYDVKM. Trimming removed 6 bases from V and 4 bases from J; junction bases left unmatched: 7. CDR3 coding DNA: TGTGCCAGCAGCCCCGGACAGGGCACCTATGGCTACACCTTC. As protein: CASSPGQGTYGYTF.

Only a few counts were recorded for this clone. J is TRBJ2-7 and V is TRBV28; 9 positions agree with TRBD2. Germline values: CDR1 MDHEN, CDR2 SYDVKM. This CDR3 is 16 amino acids long. V was pared by 5 bases and J by 3 bases, with 11 bases of the junction left unmatched. This chain's CDR3 is CASSPRGSGSGYEQYF. The DNA of the CDR3 is TGTGCCAGCAGTCCGAGGGGTAGCGGGAGCGGCTACGAGCAGTACTTC.

The V and J genes are TRBV7-3 and TRBJ2-3, with TRBD2 as a possible D gene (5 bases). This CDR3 comprises 14 residues. CDR1 SGHTA and CDR2 FQGTGA come from the germline V gene. The ends were cut back, 5 bases at V and 1 base at J, with 10 bases in the middle. The CDR3 protein is CASSPNGGTDTQYF. CDR3 coding DNA: TGTGCCAGCAGCCCTAACGGGGGCACAGATACGCAGTATTTT.

This chain uses TRBV19 with TRBJ2-1, with D unclear. This CDR3 is 12 amino acids long. The ends were cut back, 1 base at V and 9 bases at J, with 7 bases in the middle. Germline V CDR1 and CDR2: LNHDA, SQIVND (reference sequence). The CDR3 DNA is TGTGCCAGTAGTATAGCTAGACGTGAGCAGTTCTTC. This translates into CASSIARREQFF. Drawing the rest from reference TRBV19 and TRBJ2-1, the complete variable domain is DGGITQSPKYLFRKEGQNVTLSCEQNLNHDAMYWYRQDPGQGLRLIYYSQIVNDFQKGDIAEGYSVSREKKESFPLTVTSAQKNPTAFYLCASSIARREQFFGPGTRLTVL.

This rearrangement joins TRBV30 to TRBJ2-1; 11 bases agree with TRBD2. Unmatched junction bases numbered 13, after V lost 5 bases and J lost 7 bases. Germline V lookup: CDR1 GTSNPN, CDR2 SVGIG (reference sequence). This CDR3 region has 16 residues. CDR3 protein: CAWAPLLAGGTNEQFF. The CDR3 nucleotides are TGTGCCTGGGCTCCACTCCTAGCGGGAGGAACGAATGAGCAGTTCTTC. The variable domain in full, completed from reference TRBV30 and TRBJ2-1, reads SQTIHQWPATLVQPVGSPLSLECTVEGTSNPNLYWYRQAAGRGLQLLFYSVGIGQISSEVPQNLSASRPQDRQFILSSKKLLLSDSGFYLCAWAPLLAGGTNEQFFGPGTRLTVL.

The chain couples TRBV6-1 to TRBJ1-5; 7 bases are shared with TRBD1. This CDR3 has 15 amino acids. Looked up from germline, CDR1 is MNHNS and CDR2 is SASEGT. The V and J ends lost 4 bases and 1 base, in that order; junction bases with no gene match: 4. This CDR3 is CASSGSGGSNQPQHF. The CDR3, as DNA: TGTGCCAGCAGTGGCTCAGGGGGGAGCAATCAGCCCCAGCATTTT.

The CDR3 loop reads CSVPKQGVDGYTF. The DNA for the CDR3 is TGCAGCGTACCCAAACAGGGGGTGGATGGCTACACCTTC. V is TRBV29-1 and J is TRBJ1-2; 8 bases map to TRBD1. V was clipped by 6 bases and J by 6 bases; unmatched bases: 9. The CDR3 spans 13 residues. The germline V gene encodes CDR1 SQVTM and CDR2 ANQGSEA.

The chain uses TRBV18 and TRBJ1-5; 9 nucleotides align to TRBD1. Germline V gene data show CDR1 as KGHSH and CDR2 as LQKENI. This CDR3 contains 18 residues. V was clipped by 3 bases and J by 0 bases; unmatched bases: 9. The CDR3 DNA is TGTGCCAGCTCACCTTTCGCCCGGGACAGGGCTAGCAATCAGCCCCAGCATTTT. Protein: CASSPFARDRASNQPQHF.

The genes are TRBV6-5 and TRBJ2-3, with 8 bases that match TRBD2. Unmatched junction bases numbered 6, after V lost 2 bases and J lost 5 bases. CDR3 size: 15 residues. Germline lookup yields CDR1 MNHEY and CDR2 SVGAGI. CDR3 protein: CASSYQGTSRDTQYF. The DNA of the CDR3 is TGTGCCAGCAGTTACCAGGGGACTAGTCGAGATACGCAGTATTTT.

The chain joins TRBV6-1 to TRBJ1-5; D is ambiguous. From germline, CDR1 is MNHNS and CDR2 SASEGT. The CDR3 spans 12 residues. The V end was cut by 4 bases, the J end by 11 bases, with 12 bases between. For the CDR3, the DNA is TGTGCCAGCAGTGTTGCCGTAGAGGCCCAGCATTTT. Residues: CASSVAVEAQHF.

Worth noting for this clone: At one end, the junction sequence differs from germline, possibly due to a read error. CDR3 sequence (DNA): TGTTCCAGCAGCTTTTCGATGGGGAGGACAGGGGCAAACTATGGCTACACCTTC. Encoded protein: CSSSFSMGRTGANYGYTF. The V gene is TRBV7-9, the J gene TRBJ1-2; 9 bases map to TRBD1. The germline CDR1 and CDR2 sequences are SEHNR and FQNEAQ (reference sequence). The CDR3 is 18 residues long.

The chain couples TRBV28 to TRBJ1-3, with a tentative D call TRBD1 (6 bases). This CDR3 is built from 16 residues. The V end was cut by 7 bases, the J end by 3 bases, with 19 bases between. Germline lookup yields CDR1 MDHEN and CDR2 SYDVKM. In DNA form, the CDR3 reads TGTGCCAGCAAGCCTTCAGGGGTTAAAAGTGGAAACACCATATATTTT. Translating gives CASKPSGVKSGNTIYF.

V gene TRBV21-1 combines with J gene TRBJ2-7; the table gives TRBD1 as D, unverified against the DNA. TRBV21-1 is deemed a pseudogene. This CDR3 has 14 residues. The CDR3 is CASTRFGTANEQYF. The CDR3, as DNA: TGTGCCAGCACCCGATTCGGGACAGCGAACGAGCAGTACTTC.

The chain combines TRBV29-1 with TRBJ1-1, with D possibly TRBD1 on 5 matching bases. CDR3 length: 13 residues. V was cut by 4 bases and J by 4 bases, with 13 bases left in between. The V gene's germline CDR1 is SQVTM and CDR2 ANQGSEA. DNA of the CDR3: TGCAGCGTTGCCGAGCGGGGGGGCACTGAAGCTTTCTTT. Translation gives CSVAERGGTEAFF.

The chain carries TRBV18 and TRBJ2-1; TRBD2 matches at 7 bases. Trimming removed 3 bases from V and 4 bases from J; junction bases left unmatched: 6. CDR1 and CDR2 from the germline V gene are KGHSH and LQKENI. CDR3 length: 15 residues. The DNA of the CDR3 is TGTGCCAGCTCACCGACTACTAGCGAGTACAATGAGCAGTTCTTC. Protein product: CASSPTTSEYNEQFF.

The rearrangement uses TRBV27 and TRBJ2-7; TRBD1 agrees at 9 bases. The germline gives CDR1 MNHEY, CDR2 SMNVEV (reference sequence). The CDR3 consists of 14 residues. The V and J ends lost 8 bases and 2 bases, in that order; junction bases with no gene match: 7. CDR3 loop: CASRKWDRAYEQYF. The CDR3 DNA sequence: TGTGCCAGCCGAAAATGGGACAGGGCCTACGAGCAGTACTTC.

The rearrangement joins TRBV7-7 to TRBJ1-3, with a possible D match to TRBD1 (5 bases). V lost 1 base, J lost 5 bases, and 21 bases lay in between. The CDR3 has 18 residues. The germline gives CDR1 SSHAT, CDR2 FNYEAQ (reference sequence). Here the CDR3 reads CASSLDQYGTAGRNTIYF. In nucleotides, the CDR3 is TGTGCCAGCAGCTTAGACCAATACGGGACTGCGGGAAGAAACACCATATATTTT.

As to this clone: At one of its ends the junction is not consistent with the germline gene, which may arise from a read error. CDR3 sequence: CASSSTAASGNPGELFF. The CDR3 bases are TGTGCCAGCAGTTCCACCGCGGCTAGCGGGAACCCCGGGGAGCTGTTTTTT. This chain uses TRBV28 with TRBJ2-2; TRBD2 matches at 9 bases. Germline V gives CDR1 MDHEN, CDR2 SYDVKM. CDR3 size: 17 residues. The whole variable domain, filled in from reference TRBV28 and TRBJ2-2, reads DVKVTQSSRYLVKRTGEKVFLECVQDMDHENMFWYRQDPGLGLRLIYFSYDVKMKEKGDIPEGYSVSREKKERFSLILESASTNQTSMYLCASSSTAASGNPGELFFGEGSRLTVL.

V gene TRBV5-1 combines with J gene TRBJ2-7; 12 bases are shared with TRBD1. Germline V gene lookup returns CDR1 SGHRS and CDR2 YFSETQ. The V and J ends lost 0 bases and 4 bases, in that order; junction bases with no gene match: 5. This CDR3 has 16 amino acids. This CDR3 reads CASSLGGTGGDYEQYF. The CDR3 DNA reads TGCGCCAGCAGCTTGGGGGGGACAGGGGGCGATTACGAGCAGTACTTC.

As to this clone: Relative to the germline gene, one junction end is altered; a read error may explain this. The V and J genes are TRBV18 and TRBJ1-6; 9 bases are shared with TRBD1. The germline V gene has CDR1 KGHSH and CDR2 LQKENI. This CDR3 has 16 amino acids. CDR3 DNA: TGTGCCGGCTCACCTGGCGGGACAGGGCTCAATTCACCCCTCCACTTT. Its translation is CAGSPGGTGLNSPLHF.